A single sample is the source of the 10 T cell receptor beta chains below, sequenced in a study of shared clonotypes between healthy human individuals. The assay was immunoSEQ multiplex PCR, and TCRdb's table has in-frame clones only and misses some. The table lists 2 million to 2.5 million clones, nearly 97% of them singletons. Sequencing input: naive CD4+ T cells sorted from blood. Subset noted: CD45RA+ positively selected. The receptors originated from a man younger than 35 in good health.

The chain joins TRBV10-3 to TRBJ1-1; no clear D. In germline, CDR1 is ENHRY, CDR2 SYGVKD. V lost 4 bases, J lost 0 bases, and 3 bases lay in between. CDR3 length: 12 amino acids. As DNA, the CDR3 is TGTGCCATCAGTGTAATGAACACTGAAGCTTTCTTT. Encoded protein: CAISVMNTEAFF.

This chain connects TRBV18 to TRBJ1-5; no clear D. CDR3 length equals 16 residues. The germline V gene encodes CDR1 KGHSH and CDR2 LQKENI. Trimming shortened V by 0 bases and J by 9 bases, and 18 bases separated the two germline ends. The CDR3 here is CASSPPQIGGSRPQHF. Written as DNA, the CDR3 is TGTGCCAGCTCACCACCGCAGATCGGAGGATCGCGGCCCCAGCATTTT.

The chain is built from TRBV28 and TRBJ2-7; possible D gene TRBD1, 6 bases. This CDR3 is 15 amino acids long. Germline CDR1 MDHEN, CDR2 SYDVKM. V lost 7 bases to trimming and J lost 1 base, with 17 bases between them. The CDR3 DNA reads TGTGCCAGCATCGCCTCCGTAGGACAGTCCTACGAGCAGTACTTC. This encodes CASIASVGQSYEQYF. Full variable domain (remainder filled in from reference TRBV28 and TRBJ2-7): DVKVTQSSRYLVKRTGEKVFLECVQDMDHENMFWYRQDPGLGLRLIYFSYDVKMKEKGDIPEGYSVSREKKERFSLILESASTNQTSMYLCASIASVGQSYEQYFGPGTRLTVT.

This clone was seen once. The V and J genes are TRBV9 and TRBJ2-3; D is undetermined. CDR1 is SGDLS, CDR2 YYNGEE, per germline. The CDR3 has 15 amino acids. Deletions cut 0 bases from V and 2 bases from J, with 10 bases between. The CDR3 loop reads CASSVGGSPTDTQYF. The CDR3 DNA is TGTGCCAGCAGCGTAGGGGGTAGCCCCACAGATACGCAGTATTTT.

V and J are TRBV7-2 and TRBJ2-2; D ambiguous. CDR3 length: 13 amino acids. V lost 1 base, J lost 7 bases, and 7 bases lay in between. Germline CDR1 reads SGHTA; CDR2 reads FQGNSA. CDR3 sequence reads: CASSLGIGGELFF. DNA of the CDR3: TGTGCCAGCAGCTTAGGGATTGGCGGGGAGCTGTTTTTT.

This chain links TRBV19 with TRBJ2-7; 7 positions match TRBD1. Germline CDR1 reads LNHDA; CDR2 reads SQIVND (reference sequence). This CDR3 region has 14 residues. After removal of 10 bases from V and 2 bases from J, the junction contained 11 bases not matched to a gene. The CDR3 reads CATSDRAQTYEQYF. DNA for the CDR3: TGTGCCACCTCAGACAGGGCGCAAACCTACGAGCAGTACTTC.

On this clone itself: Other DNA sequences in the sample encode the same CDR3. The genes are TRBV2 and TRBJ1-5; possibly TRBD1 for D (5 bases). The CDR3 length is 15 residues. Germline CDR1 SNHLY, CDR2 FYNNEI. The V end was cut by 5 bases, the J end by 1 base, with 12 bases between. The CDR3 DNA is TGTGCCAGCAGTAGGGGCGTTAGAAGCAATCAGCCCCAGCATTTT. The encoded protein is CASSRGVRSNQPQHF.

This clone was picked up one time. The chain recombines TRBV7-9 with TRBJ2-3, with D possibly TRBD2 on 5 matching bases. Trimming removed 7 bases at V and 0 bases at J, with 14 bases between. Germline V gene sequence: CDR1 SEHNR, CDR2 FQNEAQ (reference sequence). This CDR3 comprises 15 residues. CDR3 nucleotide sequence: TGTGCCAGCACCCTAGGGAGCTCGAGCACAGATACGCAGTATTTT. This gives the protein CASTLGSSSTDTQYF. Full variable domain (outside the CDR3, taken from reference TRBV7-9 and TRBJ2-3): DTGVSQNPRHKITKRGQNVTFRCDPISEHNRLYWYRQTLGQGPEFLTYFQNEAQLEKSRLLSDRFSAERPKGSFSTLEIQRTEQGDSAMYLCASTLGSSSTDTQYFGPGTRLTVL.

The genes are TRBV6-5 and TRBJ1-2; D possibly corresponds to TRBD1 (6 bases). The CDR3 is 14 amino acids. V was shortened by 5 bases and J by 6 bases, with 16 bases between the two germline ends. Germline lookup yields CDR1 MNHEY and CDR2 SVGAGI. CDR3 bases: TGTGCCAGCAGTACCGCGGCCAGGGGCGATGGCTACACCTTC. Protein sequence: CASSTAARGDGYTF.

The chain employs TRBV6-1 and TRBJ2-3, with D maybe TRBD1 (5 bases). V was trimmed by 2 bases and J by 6 bases, leaving 18 bases between them. The CDR3 spans 16 residues. The germline gives CDR1 MNHNS, CDR2 SASEGT. The DNA of the CDR3 is TGTGCCAGCAGTGAACCTGGCAGGGCCCCTCGGGATACGCAGTATTTT. Translating gives CASSEPGRAPRDTQYF.